This TCR beta chain was observed in a study of cytomegalovirus exposure and HLA in healthy donors. Donors consisted of healthy bone marrow donors. The study's findings and limits: Cytomegalovirus association was listed for 150 or so TCR beta chains.

This clone was counted between two and nine times. The antigen remains undetermined. The PCR ran on 60 Vbeta and 13 Jbeta primers. TCRdb's copy holds only in-frame clones and misses some; the assay was immunoSEQ multiplex PCR. The table lists about 160,000 clones, 70% to 80% of them singletons, with about 4.4% in the top ten. This CDR3 is 16 amino acids long. In germline, CDR1 is SGDLS, CDR2 YYNGEE. V lost 3 bases and J lost 4; bases outside the gene matches: 9. The material sequenced was PBMCs. The receptor comes from a man in his forties in good health and CMV-seronegative. This sequence joins TRBV9 and TRBJ2-3; 9 bases are a match to TRBD2. The CDR3 region is CASSGGGGARPDTQYF. DNA for the CDR3: TGTGCCAGCAGCGGAGGCGGGGGGGCTCGCCCAGATACGCAGTATTTT.